The next 22 T cell receptor beta chains were all read from a single sample in a study of OX40 agonist ivuxolimab in advanced cancers. Some clones are missing from TCRdb's copy, which holds only in-frame ones; the method was immunoSEQ multiplex PCR. The sample contains 100,000 or so clones, under 90% of which appear only once. The sample consisted of CD4+ or CD8+ T cells sorted from blood, taken in a trial of the OX40 agonist ivuxolimab. These receptors were obtained from an adult with an advanced solid tumor such as melanoma, head and neck, liver or kidney cancer.

This clone was counted once. Within the sample, other DNA sequences also encode this same CDR3. The chain joins TRBV18 to TRBJ1-2; possible D gene TRBD1, 6 bases. CDR3 length equals 13 residues. In germline, CDR1 is KGHSH, CDR2 LQKENI. Trimming stripped 3 bases from V and 2 bases from J, with 7 bases between. The DNA of the CDR3 is TGTGCCAGCTCACCGGACAGAAACTATGGCTACACCTTC. Protein sequence: CASSPDRNYGYTF.

V and J are TRBV6-4 and TRBJ2-1; either TRBD1 or TRBD2 may fit D (5 bases each). Germline V gives CDR1 MRHNA, CDR2 SNTAGT. This CDR3 spans 18 amino acids. Trimming took off 7 bases at V and 2 bases at J, with 24 bases between the two ends. The DNA for the CDR3 is TGTGCCAGCACGAGGGACGGCCTCGGTTCGGGCCCCTACAATGAGCAGTTCTTC. It is translated as CASTRDGLGSGPYNEQFF.

CDR3 DNA sequence: TGTGCCAGTAGTATAGGTAGCGGGGGCCCAAGAAAGAGCTCCTACAATGAGCAGTTCTTC. Protein product: CASSIGSGGPRKSSYNEQFF. This sequence joins TRBV19 and TRBJ2-1, with TRBD2 matching 9 bases. This CDR3 has 20 residues. The V gene end was trimmed by 1 base and the J gene end by 0 bases; junction bases not matched to a gene: 13. Germline loops: CDR1 LNHDA, CDR2 SQIVND (reference sequence). The full variable domain, its missing parts supplied by reference TRBV19 and TRBJ2-1, is DGGITQSPKYLFRKEGQNVTLSCEQNLNHDAMYWYRQDPGQGLRLIYYSQIVNDFQKGDIAEGYSVSREKKESFPLTVTSAQKNPTAFYLCASSIGSGGPRKSSYNEQFFGPGTRLTVL.

This chain links TRBV15 with TRBJ2-1, with D perhaps being TRBD1 or TRBD2 (5 bases each). In germline, CDR1 is LNHNV, CDR2 YYDKDF (reference sequence). Trimming cost V 1 base and J 8 bases, with 12 bases left between them. CDR3 length: 14 residues. The chain's CDR3 is CATSRGRGAHEQFF. The CDR3 DNA follows: TGTGCCACCAGCAGAGGAAGGGGAGCCCATGAGCAGTTCTTC. Full variable domain (rest looked up from reference TRBV15 and TRBJ2-1): DAMVIQNPRYQVTQFGKPVTLSCSQTLNHNVMYWYQQKSSQAPKLLFHYYDKDFNNEADTPDNFQSRRPNTSFCFLDIRSPGLGDTAMYLCATSRGRGAHEQFFGPGTRLTVL.

The rearrangement links TRBV7-9 to TRBJ2-3, with no clear D. The CDR3 runs 12 residues. Germline lookup yields CDR1 SEHNR and CDR2 FQNEAQ (reference sequence). The V gene lost 1 base and the J gene lost 3 bases, with 2 bases spanning the gap. The CDR3 nucleotides read TGTGCCAGCAGCTTAGATACAGATACGCAGTATTTT. This encodes CASSLDTDTQYF.

The rearrangement uses TRBV7-7 and TRBJ2-5; 8 nucleotides align to TRBD1. Matching the DNA end better, TRBJ2-7 makes the J call doubtful. CDR3 size: 15 residues. The germline V gene encodes CDR1 SSHAT and CDR2 FNYEAQ (reference sequence). CDR3 amino acids: CASSLGTGPGYEQYF. DNA of the CDR3: TGTGCCAGCAGCTTAGGGACAGGGCCTGGATACGAGCAGTACTTC.

This chain connects TRBV4-2 to TRBJ2-7; 8 bases are a match to TRBD2. Germline assignment: CDR1 LGHNA and CDR2 YNFKEQ. Trimming cost V 0 bases and J 3 bases; bases outside gene matches: 4. The CDR3 extends over 15 amino acids. CDR3 residues: CASSQDTSGLYEQYF. The CDR3 DNA reads TGTGCCAGCAGCCAAGACACTAGCGGACTCTACGAGCAGTACTTC.

The chain employs TRBV27 and TRBJ2-1; 7 bases line up with TRBD1. The CDR3 has 16 residues. V lost 5 bases and J lost 1; bases outside the gene matches: 8. Germline lookup yields CDR1 MNHEY and CDR2 SMNVEV (reference sequence). The CDR3 region has the DNA TGTGCCAGCAGTCCCGCCGGGACAGCGTCCTACAATGAGCAGTTCTTC. This gives the protein CASSPAGTASYNEQFF.

The CDR3 region is CASWSGTGSYEQYF. CDR3 DNA sequence: TGTGCCAGCTGGTCCGGGACAGGGTCCTACGAGCAGTACTTC. The J gene is TRBJ2-7, the V gene TRBV6-1, with 9 bases matching TRBD1. CDR1 is MNHNS, CDR2 SASEGT, per germline. Unmatched junction bases numbered 6, after V lost 8 bases and J lost 1 base. CDR3 size: 14 residues.

This rearrangement joins TRBV9 to TRBJ2-3; 7 bases map to TRBD1. This CDR3 is built from 16 residues. V shed 3 bases and J 1 base; nucleotides not matched to a gene: 8. Germline V gene data show CDR1 as SGDLS and CDR2 as YYNGEE. CDR3 nucleotide sequence: TGTGCCAGCAGCGCCCCCGACAGGGAAGGCACAGATACGCAGTATTTT. Translating it yields CASSAPDREGTDTQYF.

This sequence joins TRBV18 and TRBJ1-3; TRBD1 matches 7 bases. Germline V CDR1 and CDR2: KGHSH, LQKENI. The CDR3 consists of 16 residues. Trimming took 0 bases from V and 2 from J; bases not matched to a gene: 4. CDR3 protein: CASSPPGTVAGNTIYF. The CDR3 bases are TGTGCCAGCTCACCACCCGGGACAGTGGCTGGAAACACCATATATTTT.

The V and J genes are TRBV6-1 and TRBJ1-1; 7 positions agree with TRBD1. CDR3 length: 14 residues. V gave up 4 bases and J gave up 5 bases; unmatched junction bases: 7. The germline CDR1 and CDR2 sequences are MNHNS and SASEGT. The CDR3 sequence: CASSVTQGGTEAFF. CDR3 DNA sequence: TGTGCCAGCAGTGTAACCCAGGGGGGAACTGAAGCTTTCTTT.

The chain joins TRBV7-9 to TRBJ2-3; possibly TRBD2 for D (6 bases). Germline assignment: CDR1 SEHNR and CDR2 FQNEAQ (reference sequence). The CDR3 has 16 residues. V lost 5 bases, J lost 2 bases, and 17 bases lay in between. This CDR3 is CASSPGWGELTDTQYF. CDR3 coding DNA: TGTGCCAGCAGCCCCGGATGGGGGGAGCTCACAGATACGCAGTATTTT.

This clone showed up just once. The rearrangement links TRBV6-1 to TRBJ2-7, with TRBD2 matching 10 bases. V lost 8 bases, J lost 2 bases, and 9 bases stayed unmatched. The CDR3 runs 15 residues. Germline CDR1 and CDR2: MNHNS and SASEGT. CDR3 region: CASHRTSGITYEQYF. The CDR3 bases are TGTGCCAGCCACCGAACTAGCGGGATCACCTACGAGCAGTACTTC.

The CDR3 spells CAITERGPGNTEAFF. CDR3 DNA sequence: TGTGCCATCACAGAGCGGGGGCCCGGGAACACTGAAGCTTTCTTT. The chain recombines TRBV10-3 with TRBJ1-1; tentative D call: TRBD1 (6 bases). CDR3 length equals 15 residues. The V end was cut by 7 bases, the J end by 1 base, with 16 bases between. The germline CDR1 and CDR2 sequences are ENHRY and SYGVKD.

This chain links TRBV7-8 with TRBJ2-4; D is perhaps TRBD1 (5 bases). There are 15 residues in the CDR3. V was cut by 7 bases and J by 1 base, with 14 bases left in between. CDR1 is SGHVS, CDR2 FQNEAQ, per germline. CDR3 loop: CASMAGIVAKNIQYF. The CDR3 region has the DNA TGTGCCAGCATGGCAGGGATCGTGGCCAAAAACATTCAGTACTTC.

V and J are TRBV4-2 and TRBJ1-1; D is ambiguous. Germline assignment: CDR1 LGHNA and CDR2 YNFKEQ. The CDR3 covers 11 residues. Deletions cut 3 bases from V and 4 bases from J, with 3 bases between. CDR3 loop: CASSQFTEAFF. The CDR3, as DNA: TGTGCCAGCAGCCAGTTCACTGAAGCTTTCTTT.

This chain joins TRBV5-4 and TRBJ2-5, with 9 bases that match TRBD2. The CDR3 extends over 16 amino acids. J was trimmed by 1 base and V by 1 base; bases with no gene match: 5. Looked up from germline, CDR1 is SGHNT and CDR2 is YYREEE (reference sequence). The chain's CDR3 is CASSLLSGGSQETQYF. CDR3 DNA sequence: TGTGCCAGCAGCTTGCTAAGCGGGGGGTCCCAAGAGACCCAGTACTTC.

The V gene is TRBV18, the J gene TRBJ2-7; D is uncertain. Germline-derived CDR1 and CDR2 are KGHSH and LQKENI. Trimming stripped 2 bases from V and 2 bases from J, with 10 bases between. CDR3 size: 14 residues. As DNA, the CDR3 is TGTGCCAGCTCACCAATTTACTCGACCTACGAGCAGTACTTC. Translation gives CASSPIYSTYEQYF.

This clone was seen a single time. J is TRBJ1-5 and V is TRBV7-9; D is unclear. The ends were cut back, 1 base at V and 4 bases at J, with 14 bases in the middle. The CDR3 length is 16 residues. In germline, CDR1 is SEHNR, CDR2 FQNEAQ (reference sequence). The DNA of the CDR3 is TGTGCCAGCAGCTTAGGGGGAAGTCTCCCGAATCAGCCCCAGCATTTT. Encoded protein: CASSLGGSLPNQPQHF.

This rearrangement joins TRBV11-1 to TRBJ1-1; TRBD1 matches at 8 bases. The CDR3 consists of 14 residues. Germline CDR1 reads SGHAT; CDR2 reads FQDESV (reference sequence). J was trimmed by 3 bases and V by 4 bases; bases with no gene match: 4. CDR3 amino acids: CASSSYRGDTEAFF. DNA of the CDR3: TGTGCCAGCAGCTCCTACAGGGGGGACACTGAAGCTTTCTTT.

On this clone: The sample holds other DNA sequences that translate to the same CDR3. The chain uses TRBV5-1 and TRBJ1-1; D is perhaps TRBD1 (6 bases). CDR3 length equals 13 residues. V lost 4 bases and J 1 base, leaving 8 bases between the germline ends. The germline gives CDR1 SGHRS, CDR2 YFSETQ. The CDR3 DNA reads as TGCGCCAGCAGCCTGGACAGGAACACTGAAGCTTTCTTT. Translating it yields CASSLDRNTEAFF. The full variable domain, rest sourced from reference TRBV5-1 and TRBJ1-1, is KAGVTQTPRYLIKTRGQQVTLSCSPISGHRSVSWYQQTPGQGLQFLFEYFSETQRNKGNFPGRFSGRQFSNSRSEMNVSTLELGDSALYLCASSLDRNTEAFFGQGTRLTVV.